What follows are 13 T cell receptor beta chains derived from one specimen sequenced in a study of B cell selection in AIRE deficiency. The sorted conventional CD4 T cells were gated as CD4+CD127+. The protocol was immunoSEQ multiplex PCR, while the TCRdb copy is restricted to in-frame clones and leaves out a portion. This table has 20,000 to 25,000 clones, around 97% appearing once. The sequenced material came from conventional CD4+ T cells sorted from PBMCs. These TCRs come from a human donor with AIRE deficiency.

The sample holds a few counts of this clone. CDR3 in amino acids: CASSEQSSYNSPLHF. The CDR3 DNA is TGTGCCAGCAGTGAACAGAGCTCCTATAATTCACCCCTCCACTTT. The chain couples TRBV6-1 to TRBJ1-6; no definite D call. V was cut by 2 bases and J by 0 bases, with 5 bases left in between. CDR1 is MNHNS, CDR2 SASEGT, per germline. This CDR3 region has 15 residues.

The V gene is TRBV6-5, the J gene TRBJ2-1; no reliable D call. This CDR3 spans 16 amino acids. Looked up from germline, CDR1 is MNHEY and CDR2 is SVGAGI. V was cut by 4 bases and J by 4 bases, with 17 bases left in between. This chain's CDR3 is CASSSSVTTLYNEQFF. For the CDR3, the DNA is TGTGCCAGCAGTTCCTCAGTCACGACGCTGTACAATGAGCAGTTCTTC.

CDR3 coding DNA: TGTGCCAGCAGCCCTCGGGGCTCTGGAAACACCATATATTTT. It specifies CASSPRGSGNTIYF. This chain joins TRBV7-2 and TRBJ1-3; D unresolved. Germline V gene data show CDR1 as SGHTA and CDR2 as FQGNSA. Deletions cut 5 bases from V and 0 bases from J, with 8 bases between. The CDR3 runs 14 residues.

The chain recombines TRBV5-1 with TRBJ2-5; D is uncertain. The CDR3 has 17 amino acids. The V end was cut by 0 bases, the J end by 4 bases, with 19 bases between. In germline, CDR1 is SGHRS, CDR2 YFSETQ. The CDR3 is CASSLVGWGTVGETQYF. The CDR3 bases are TGCGCCAGCAGCTTGGTGGGATGGGGTACAGTAGGAGAGACCCAGTACTTC.

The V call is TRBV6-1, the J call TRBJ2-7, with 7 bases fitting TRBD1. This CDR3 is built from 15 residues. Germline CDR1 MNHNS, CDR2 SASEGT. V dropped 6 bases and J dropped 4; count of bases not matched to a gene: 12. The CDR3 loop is CASSTPTRDSYEQYF. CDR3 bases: TGTGCCAGCAGCACCCCGACCCGGGACAGTTACGAGCAGTACTTC.

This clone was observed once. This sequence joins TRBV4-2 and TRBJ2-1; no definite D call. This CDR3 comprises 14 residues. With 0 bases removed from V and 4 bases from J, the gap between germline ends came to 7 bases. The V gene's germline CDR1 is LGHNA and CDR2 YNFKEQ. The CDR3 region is CASSQEGFYNEQFF. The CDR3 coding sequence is TGTGCCAGCAGCCAAGAGGGCTTTTACAATGAGCAGTTCTTC.

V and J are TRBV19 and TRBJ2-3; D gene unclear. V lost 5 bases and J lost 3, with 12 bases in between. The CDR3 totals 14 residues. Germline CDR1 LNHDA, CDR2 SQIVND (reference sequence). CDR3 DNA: TGTGCCAGTAGTCTCTTGCTCCCGACAGATACGCAGTATTTT. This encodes CASSLLLPTDTQYF.

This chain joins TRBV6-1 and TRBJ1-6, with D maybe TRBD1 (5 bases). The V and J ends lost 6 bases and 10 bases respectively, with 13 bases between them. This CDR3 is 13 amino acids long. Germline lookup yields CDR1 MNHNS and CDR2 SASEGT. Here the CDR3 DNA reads TGTGCCAGCAGCGAGGACAACTCCTCACCCCTCCACTTT. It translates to CASSEDNSSPLHF.

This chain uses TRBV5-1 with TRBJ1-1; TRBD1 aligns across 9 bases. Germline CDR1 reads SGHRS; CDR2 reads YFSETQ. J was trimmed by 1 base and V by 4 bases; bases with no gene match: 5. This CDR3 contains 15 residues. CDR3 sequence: CASSAGTGQNTEAFF. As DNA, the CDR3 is TGCGCCAGCAGCGCCGGGACAGGGCAGAACACTGAAGCTTTCTTT.

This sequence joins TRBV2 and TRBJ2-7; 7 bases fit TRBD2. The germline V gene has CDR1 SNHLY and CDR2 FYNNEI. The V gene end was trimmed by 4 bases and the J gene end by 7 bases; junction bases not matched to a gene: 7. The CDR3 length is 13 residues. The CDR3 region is CASSAAGPTEQYF. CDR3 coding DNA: TGTGCCAGCAGTGCAGCGGGACCGACGGAGCAGTACTTC.

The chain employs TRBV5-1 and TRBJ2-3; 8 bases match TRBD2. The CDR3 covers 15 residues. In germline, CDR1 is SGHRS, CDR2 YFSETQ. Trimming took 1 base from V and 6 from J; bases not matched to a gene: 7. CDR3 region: CASSLSRGGRDTQYF. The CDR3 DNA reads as TGCGCCAGCAGCTTGTCCCGGGGGGGCCGTGATACGCAGTATTTT.

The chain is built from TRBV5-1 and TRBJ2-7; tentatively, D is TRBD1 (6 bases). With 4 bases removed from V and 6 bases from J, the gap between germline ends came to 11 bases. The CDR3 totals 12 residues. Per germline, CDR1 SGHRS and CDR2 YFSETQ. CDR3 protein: CASSNQGPEQYF. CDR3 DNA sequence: TGCGCCAGCAGCAATCAGGGGCCCGAGCAGTACTTC.

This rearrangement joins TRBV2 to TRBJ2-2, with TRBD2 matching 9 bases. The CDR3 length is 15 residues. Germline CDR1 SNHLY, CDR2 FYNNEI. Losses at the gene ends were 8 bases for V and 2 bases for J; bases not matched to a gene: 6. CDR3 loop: CASSGLATNTGELFF. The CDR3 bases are TGTGCCAGCTCTGGACTAGCGACTAACACCGGGGAGCTGTTTTTT.